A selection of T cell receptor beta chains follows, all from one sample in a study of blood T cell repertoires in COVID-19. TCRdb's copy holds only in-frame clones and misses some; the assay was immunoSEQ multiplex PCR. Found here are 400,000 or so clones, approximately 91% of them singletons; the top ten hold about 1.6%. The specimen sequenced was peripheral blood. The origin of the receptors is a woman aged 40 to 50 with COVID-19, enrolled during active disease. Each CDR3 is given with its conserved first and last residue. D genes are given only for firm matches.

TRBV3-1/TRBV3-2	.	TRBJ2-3	CASSQVRGQNSDTQYF
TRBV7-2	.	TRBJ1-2	CASSRPQTDRYTF
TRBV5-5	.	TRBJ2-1	CASSRGQARLASYNEQFF
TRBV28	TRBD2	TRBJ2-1	CASSFLGGLAPYNEQFF
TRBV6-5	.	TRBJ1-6	CASSLRNSPLHF
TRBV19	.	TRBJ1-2	CASSRTVDKSGGYTF
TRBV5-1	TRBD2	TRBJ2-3	CASSSASTSGPTDTQYF
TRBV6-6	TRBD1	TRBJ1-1	CASSGDREEAFF
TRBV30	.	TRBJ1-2	CAWEGGRRRFVGGYTF
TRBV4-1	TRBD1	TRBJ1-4	CASSQPDRVGEKLFF
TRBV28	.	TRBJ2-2	CASSFLNTGELFF
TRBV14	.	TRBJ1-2	CASSVHRAGYGYTF
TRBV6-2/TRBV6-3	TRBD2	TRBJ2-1	CASSSWGGYNEQFF
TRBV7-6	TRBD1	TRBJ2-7	CASSRGQGISYEQYF
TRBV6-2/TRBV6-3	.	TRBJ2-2	CASSYSIDRLTWELFF
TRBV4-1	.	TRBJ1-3	CASSKTGTPGDTIYF
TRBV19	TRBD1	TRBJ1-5	CASSITGTDNQPQHF
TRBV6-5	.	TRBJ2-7	CASAPLAHEQYF
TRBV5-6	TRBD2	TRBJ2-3	CASSPTSGTADTQYF
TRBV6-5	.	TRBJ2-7	CASRPIASTYEQYF
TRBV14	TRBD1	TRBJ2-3	CASSLTGDRGDTQYF
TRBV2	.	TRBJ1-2	CASTETNYGYTF
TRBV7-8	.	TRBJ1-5	CASRKYGEGQPQHF
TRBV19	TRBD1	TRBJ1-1	CASSIKGGSSQAFF
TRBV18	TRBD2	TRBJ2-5	CASSLTSAEETQYF
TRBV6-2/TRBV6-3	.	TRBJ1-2	CASSPGNYGYTF
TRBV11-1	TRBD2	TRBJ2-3	CASSILAGADTQYF
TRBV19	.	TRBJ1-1	CASTASGPGTEAFF
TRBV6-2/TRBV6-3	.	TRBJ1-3	CASSDDRRIGNTIYF
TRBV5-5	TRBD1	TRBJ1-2	CASSLAGIRTGFNYGYTF
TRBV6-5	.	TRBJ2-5	CASSYSGGIQETQYF
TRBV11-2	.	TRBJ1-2	CASSLDFSGRGYGYTF
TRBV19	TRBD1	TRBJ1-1	CASTTGAMNTEAFF
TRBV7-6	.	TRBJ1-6	CASSLEAGFYNSPLHF
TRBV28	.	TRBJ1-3	CASSLGGGAIGNTIYF
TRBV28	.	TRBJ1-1	CASSLDWGRATEAFF
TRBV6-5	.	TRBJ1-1	CASSYGIQLNTEAFF
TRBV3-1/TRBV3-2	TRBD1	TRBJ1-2	CATQNRAGGVYGYTF
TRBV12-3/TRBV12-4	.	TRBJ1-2	CASSFPLAYGYTF
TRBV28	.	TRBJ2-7	CASSLNRRGPSSYEQYF
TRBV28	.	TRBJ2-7	CASSSPGRGGYEQYF
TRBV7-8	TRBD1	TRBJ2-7	CASSPEWDRTYEQYF
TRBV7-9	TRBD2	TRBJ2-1	CASSQTSGGAFDEQFF
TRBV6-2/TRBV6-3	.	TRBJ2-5	CASSYAWRVEETQYF
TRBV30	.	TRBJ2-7	CAWTAGGGSSPRRPYEQYF
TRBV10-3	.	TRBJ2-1	CAISESLQRRFF
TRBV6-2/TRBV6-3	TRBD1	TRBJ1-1	CASSYTLQGAGTEAFF
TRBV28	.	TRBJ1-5	CASSLRNQPQHF
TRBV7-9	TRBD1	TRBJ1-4	CASSIGQGLVAEKLFF
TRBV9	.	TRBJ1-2	CASSVGVGGSPYGYTF
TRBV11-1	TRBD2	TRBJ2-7	CASSLLGTSRSYEQYF
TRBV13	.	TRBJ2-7	CASSLGSVPLEQYF
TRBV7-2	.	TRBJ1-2	CASSFYRANYGYTF
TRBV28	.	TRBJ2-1	CASSLRASGEDSEQFF
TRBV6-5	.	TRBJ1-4	CASNRVNEKLFF
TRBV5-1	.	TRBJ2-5	CASSAPRGTQETQYF
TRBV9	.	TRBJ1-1	CASSVYGNTEAFF
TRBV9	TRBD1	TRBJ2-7	CASSVGGQGPPYEQYF
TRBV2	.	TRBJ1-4	CASSELGGSDEKLFF
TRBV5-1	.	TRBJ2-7	CASSLRETTYEQYF